This T cell receptor (beta chain) was captured by sequencing in a study of patients and donors after allogeneic stem cell transplantation. This clonotype was detected a few times. Trimming took off 6 bases at V and 2 bases at J, with 15 bases between the two ends. Germline V gene lookup returns CDR1 SGHRS and CDR2 YFSETQ. This CDR3 contains 15 residues. MiXCR, applied by TCRdb to the RT-PCR reads, yields one record per CDR3 protein. The data show 90,000 to 120,000 distinct CDR3 sequences, about a third seen once. The sequenced material came from blood, either unsorted or a sorted T cell fraction (not recorded which). The source is a human donor who was either an allogeneic HSCT recipient or a stem cell or donor lymphocyte infusion donor (not recorded which). It is not recorded whose cells these are; they may come from a transplant donor. The chain carries TRBV5-1 and TRBJ2-1; D is perhaps TRBD1 or TRBD2 (5 bases each). CDR3 amino acids: CASKAGASPYNEQFF. CDR3 DNA sequence: TGCGCCAGCAAAGCCGGGGCTTCCCCCTACAATGAGCAGTTCTTC.